Following are 28 T cell receptor beta chains from one sample sequenced in a study of T cells in Graves' hyperthyroidism and ophthalmopathy. TCR beta CDR3 regions were amplified from RNA. HTBI primers were used for first-round RT-PCR of the TCR CDR3. TCRdb passed the multiplex PCR reads through MiXCR, listing each CDR3 protein once. The data hold 80,000 to 100,000 distinct CDR3 sequences, with around 37% observed a single time. The material sequenced was peripheral blood or thyroid tissue (not recorded which). Receptors were obtained from a woman in her thirties with Graves' hyperthyroidism.

With respect to this clonotype: The DNA is left out, because the CDR3 cannot be placed on it with certainty; the CDR3 is given as TCRdb lists it. The V call is TRBV7-9, the J call TRBJ2-2; the D call in the table, TRBD2, was not verified against the DNA. The CDR3 spans 24 residues, counting both ends. Per the germline V gene, CDR1 is SEHNR and CDR2 is FQNEAQ (reference sequence). The CDR3 sequence is CAGGAAGAEWETQYFGPGTGELFF.

This chain uses TRBV15 with TRBJ1-6; D unclear. CDR3 length: 16 amino acids. The V end was cut by 3 bases, the J end by 3 bases, with 12 bases between. Germline V gives CDR1 LNHNV, CDR2 YYDKDF (reference sequence). CDR3 sequence: CATSSESGLYNSPLHF. As DNA, the CDR3 is TGTGCCACCAGCAGTGAAAGCGGGCTCTATAATTCACCCCTCCACTTT.

Concerning this clonotype: Since no conserved phenylalanine or tryptophan closes the CDR3, a read error is the likely cause. The genes are TRBV5-1 and TRBJ1-3; 8 bases are a match to TRBD1. Trimming cost V 4 bases and J 3 bases; bases outside gene matches: 12. Germline V gives CDR1 SGHRS, CDR2 YFSETQ. The CDR3 extends over 17 amino acids. In DNA form, the CDR3 reads TGCGCCAGCAGCACCCGACCGACAGGGGACGGTGGAAACACCATATATCTT. Amino acid sequence: CASSTRPTGDGGNTIYL.

This chain connects TRBV20-1 to TRBJ2-7, with 10 bases aligning to TRBD1. This CDR3 region has 13 residues. Germline V gene sequence: CDR1 DFQATT, CDR2 SNEGSKA (reference sequence). V was clipped by 6 bases and J by 5 bases; unmatched bases: 7. The CDR3 protein is CSAWDRGFHEQYF. CDR3 DNA: TGCAGTGCGTGGGACAGGGGATTCCACGAGCAGTACTTC.

CDR3: CSLAGERTYGYTF. In DNA, the CDR3 is TGCAGCTTAGCCGGGGAGAGAACCTATGGCTACACCTTC. The chain joins TRBV29-1 to TRBJ1-2; no firm D call. With 8 bases removed from V and 4 bases from J, the gap between germline ends came to 17 bases. Germline V CDR1 and CDR2: SQVTM, ANQGSEA. This CDR3 contains 13 residues.

At least ten counts were recorded for this clonotype. The chain recombines TRBV20-1 with TRBJ1-6; D might be TRBD1 (6 bases). The V gene lost 0 bases and the J gene lost 2 bases, with 14 bases spanning the gap. Germline-derived CDR1 and CDR2 are DFQATT and SNEGSKA (reference sequence). The CDR3 length is 17 residues. The CDR3 sequence: CSARDRVRGTYNSPLHF. Here the CDR3 DNA reads TGCAGTGCTAGAGATCGTGTCAGGGGCACCTATAATTCACCCCTCCACTTT.

The chain carries TRBV15 and TRBJ1-2; TRBD1 matches 10 bases. The V gene's germline CDR1 is LNHNV and CDR2 YYDKDF (reference sequence). The CDR3 runs to 12 residues. The ends lost 8 bases at V and 6 bases at J; junction bases unmatched: 3. This chain's CDR3 is CATRGTGDGYTF. As DNA, the CDR3 is TGTGCCACCCGCGGGACAGGGGATGGCTACACCTTC.

This clonotype was observed a few times. The CDR3 DNA reads as TGTGCCAGCAGTTTTGCAGGGTACAAGTCGTGGGACACTGAAGCTTTCTTT. Protein product: CASSFAGYKSWDTEAFF. This chain links TRBV28 with TRBJ1-1; D is possibly TRBD1 (5 bases). The CDR3 is 17 residues long. V was shortened by 3 bases and J by 3 bases, with 20 bases between the two germline ends. Germline assignment: CDR1 MDHEN and CDR2 SYDVKM.

This clonotype was detected ten times or more. The gene calls are TRBV7-6 and TRBJ2-3; D is unresolved. The V end was cut by 4 bases, the J end by 0 bases, with 8 bases between. Germline V gene sequence: CDR1 SGHVS, CDR2 FNYEAQ. The CDR3 is 14 residues long. CDR3 in DNA: TGTGCCAGCAGCTCCCCTTATAGCACAGATACGCAGTATTTT. Its protein is CASSSPYSTDTQYF.

This clonotype was recorded at least ten times. The rearrangement links TRBV18 to TRBJ2-5; tentatively, D is TRBD1 or TRBD2 (6 bases each). The germline CDR1 and CDR2 sequences are KGHSH and LQKENI. The V end was cut by 0 bases, the J end by 1 base, with 12 bases between. CDR3 length: 16 amino acids. The CDR3 sequence: CASSPPIPGAQETQYF. The CDR3 nucleotides read TGTGCCAGCTCACCACCGATTCCGGGGGCCCAAGAGACCCAGTACTTC.

The chain is built from TRBV5-1 and TRBJ2-3, with D perhaps matching TRBD2 (6 bases). The V gene's germline CDR1 is SGHRS and CDR2 YFSETQ. The V end lost 7 bases, the J end lost 6 bases, and 18 bases lay between the germline ends. This CDR3 has 14 residues. The CDR3 bases are TGCGCCAGCGGTGTTAGCGGTTTAACGGATACGCAGTATTTT. It specifies CASGVSGLTDTQYF.

V gene TRBV7-6 combines with J gene TRBJ1-5; TRBD1 agrees at 8 bases. The ends lost 8 bases at V and 7 bases at J; junction bases unmatched: 10. CDR3 length equals 14 residues. Germline CDR1 is SGHVS and CDR2 is FNYEAQ. CDR3 protein: CASGLTGDEQPQHF. In DNA form, the CDR3 reads TGTGCCAGCGGTTTGACAGGGGATGAGCAGCCCCAGCATTTT.

This clonotype was seen ten or more times. The V and J genes are TRBV12-3 or TRBV12-4 and TRBJ1-4, with D possibly TRBD1 on 6 matching bases. CDR3 length: 12 residues. The germline V and J ends were trimmed by 2 bases and 8 bases, with 6 bases remaining between them. The CDR3: CASSLRGEKLFF. The CDR3 DNA reads as TGTGCCAGCAGTTTAAGGGGGGAAAAACTGTTTTTT.

This clonotype has a count of ten or more. A read error may explain this, as a much larger clone is one base away. The genes are TRBV7-8 and TRBJ1-6; no clear D. CDR1 and CDR2 from the germline V gene are SGHVS and FQNEAQ. Between the trimmed V and J ends, which lost 4 bases and 7 bases, there was a span of 14 bases. The CDR3 is 15 amino acids. The DNA of the CDR3 is TGTGCCAGCAGCTCCGCTGAGACATCGAATTCACCCCTCCACTTT. This gives the protein CASSSAETSNSPLHF.

This clonotype has at least ten counts. The chain links TRBV5-5 to TRBJ2-7, with D possibly being TRBD1 or TRBD2 (5 bases each). In germline, CDR1 is SGHKS, CDR2 YYEKEE (reference sequence). V gave up 3 bases and J gave up 11 bases, with 15 bases separating them. This CDR3 has 12 residues. This CDR3 is CASSSGTMSEYF. CDR3 DNA: TGTGCCAGCAGCTCCGGGACGATGAGCGAGTACTTC.

Notes on this clonotype: One junction end disagrees with the germline gene, perhaps due to a read error. The rearrangement joins TRBV7-9 to TRBJ2-7, with 7 bases that match TRBD2. Germline V gene data show CDR1 as SEHNR and CDR2 as FQNEAQ (reference sequence). The length of the CDR3 is 14 residues. The DNA of the CDR3 is TGTGCCAGCAGCTGGAGCGGGAAAATCCACGAGCAGCACTTC. Amino acid sequence: CASSWSGKIHEQHF.

This clonotype was counted many times. The chain employs TRBV19 and TRBJ2-5; D possibly uses TRBD1 or TRBD2 (5 bases each). Trimming took off 5 bases at V and 1 base at J, with 8 bases between the two ends. Germline V gives CDR1 LNHDA, CDR2 SQIVND (reference sequence). This CDR3 is 13 amino acids long. The CDR3 bases are TGTGCCAGTAGTCGTGGGGGCCAAGAGACCCAGTACTTC. As protein: CASSRGGQETQYF. Based on the CDR3 plus reference TRBV19 and TRBJ2-5, the full variable domain is DGGITQSPKYLFRKEGQNVTLSCEQNLNHDAMYWYRQDPGQGLRLIYYSQIVNDFQKGDIAEGYSVSREKKESFPLTVTSAQKNPTAFYLCASSRGGQETQYFGPGTRLLVL.

The V call is TRBV4-2, the J call TRBJ1-1; 9 positions agree with TRBD1. The CDR3 length is 13 residues. With V trimmed by 5 bases and J by 7 bases, 5 bases remained unmatched. CDR1 LGHNA and CDR2 YNFKEQ come from the germline V gene. In nucleotides, the CDR3 is TGTGCCAGCAGCTGGACAGGGGATAATGAAGCTTTCTTT. Protein product: CASSWTGDNEAFF.

The table lists this clonotype with a few counts. The chain couples TRBV15 to TRBJ1-1; D perhaps matches TRBD1 (5 bases). CDR3 size: 13 residues. Trimming pared 1 base from V and 7 bases from J, leaving 10 bases between. CDR1 LNHNV and CDR2 YYDKDF come from the germline V gene (reference sequence). This CDR3 reads CATSRAGGGEAFF. CDR3 bases: TGTGCCACCAGCAGAGCCGGGGGTGGTGAAGCTTTCTTT.

There are many counts of this clonotype. The rearrangement joins TRBV5-5 to TRBJ1-1; TRBD1 is a possible D gene (5 bases). The CDR3 has 15 residues. V was pared by 4 bases and J by 2 bases, with 15 bases between. Germline loops: CDR1 SGHKS, CDR2 YYEKEE (reference sequence). The CDR3 nucleotides are TGTGCCAGCAGCATACCCGGGACCGTAAACACTGAAGCTTTCTTT. Translated: CASSIPGTVNTEAFF.

This clonotype was seen at least ten times. This chain uses TRBV19 with TRBJ1-1; perhaps TRBD1 as D (6 bases). The CDR3 spans 12 residues. Trimming stripped 5 bases from V and 6 bases from J, with 10 bases between. In germline, CDR1 is LNHDA, CDR2 SQIVND (reference sequence). CDR3 residues: CASSPEGAEAFF. For the CDR3, the DNA is TGTGCCAGTAGTCCCGAGGGGGCTGAAGCTTTCTTT.

This clonotype has ten or more counts. The CDR3 loop is CAIRVEANTGELFF. The CDR3 region has the DNA TGTGCCATCAGGGTGGAGGCGAACACCGGGGAGCTGTTTTTT. The V gene is TRBV10-3, the J gene TRBJ2-2, with D tentatively TRBD2 (5 bases). The CDR3 has 14 residues. V lost 6 bases, J lost 0 bases, and 8 bases lay in between. In germline, CDR1 is ENHRY, CDR2 SYGVKD.

Remarks on this clonotype: This sequence may be a read error, since a much larger clone differs from it by one base. The chain links TRBV2 to TRBJ1-4; D is perhaps TRBD1 (5 bases). V was cut by 3 bases and J by 0 bases, with 14 bases left in between. Germline V gives CDR1 SNHLY, CDR2 FYNNEI. The CDR3 totals 17 residues. The CDR3 sequence: CASSDARGGATNEKLFF. CDR3 coding DNA: TGTGCCAGCAGTGATGCGCGGGGGGGTGCAACTAATGAAAAACTGTTTTTT.

The chain links TRBV27 to TRBJ1-1; the D is unclear. The length of the CDR3 is 13 residues. CDR1 is MNHEY, CDR2 SMNVEV, per germline (reference sequence). The V and J ends lost 3 bases and 0 bases respectively, with 5 bases between them. The CDR3 nucleotides are TGTGCCAGCAGTTTCTCGGTGAACACTGAAGCTTTCTTT. Translating gives CASSFSVNTEAFF.

As regards this clonotype: The germline gene is not matched at one end of the junction; a read error may be the cause. The gene calls are TRBV13 and TRBJ1-5, with D perhaps matching TRBD1 (6 bases). The germline gives CDR1 PRHDT, CDR2 FYEKMQ (reference sequence). The CDR3 length is 14 residues. The DNA of the CDR3 is TGTGCCGGCAGCTTGGATACAGGGATCCAGCCCCAGCATTTT. Translating it yields CAGSLDTGIQPQHF. The entire variable domain, with the rest obtained from reference TRBV13 and TRBJ1-5, is as follows: AAGVIQSPRHLIKEKRETATLKCYPIPRHDTVYWYQQGPGQDPQFLISFYEKMQSDKGSIPDRFSAQQFSDYHSELNMSSLELGDSALYFCAGSLDTGIQPQHFGDGTRLSIL.

Regarding this clonotype: The CDR3 does not end in the conserved phenylalanine or tryptophan, so this is likely a read error. The chain's CDR3 is CASSLARGDLFY. CDR3 bases: TGTGCCAGCAGCTTAGCGCGGGGGGATCTGTTTTAT. The rearrangement joins TRBV7-9 to TRBJ2-2; 8 bases fit TRBD2. There are 12 residues in the CDR3. Germline CDR1 reads SEHNR; CDR2 reads FQNEAQ (reference sequence).

In this sample, this clonotype turned up many times. A much larger clone differs from this one at a single base, so this may be a read error. V and J are TRBV10-3 and TRBJ1-4; a weak D match, TRBD1 (6 bases). The CDR3 is 17 residues long. Germline lookup yields CDR1 ENHRY and CDR2 SYGVKD. CDR3 region: CAISDPGHLSTNGKLFF. DNA of the CDR3: TGTGCCATCAGTGATCCGGGACACCTTTCAACTAATGGAAAACTGTTTTTT.

CDR3 sequence (DNA): TGCAGTGCCACCCGGGGGGGCCTAAGTGGTCAGCCCCAGCATTTT. Translating it yields CSATRGGLSGQPQHF. The J gene is TRBJ1-5, the V gene TRBV20-1; D possibly corresponds to TRBD1 (6 bases). CDR1 DFQATT and CDR2 SNEGSKA come from the germline V gene (reference sequence). Deletions cut 6 bases from V and 6 bases from J, with 21 bases between. The CDR3 totals 15 residues.